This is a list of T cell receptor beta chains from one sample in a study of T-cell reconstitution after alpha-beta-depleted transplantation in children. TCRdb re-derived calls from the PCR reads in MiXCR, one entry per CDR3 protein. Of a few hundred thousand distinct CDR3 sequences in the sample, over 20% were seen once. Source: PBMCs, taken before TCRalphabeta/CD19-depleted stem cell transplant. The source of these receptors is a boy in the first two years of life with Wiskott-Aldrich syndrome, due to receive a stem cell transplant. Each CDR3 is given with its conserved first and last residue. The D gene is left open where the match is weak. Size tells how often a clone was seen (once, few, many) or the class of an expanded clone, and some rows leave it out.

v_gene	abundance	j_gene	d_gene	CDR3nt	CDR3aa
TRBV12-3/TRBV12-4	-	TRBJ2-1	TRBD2	TGTGCCAGCAGTTTAGAGGTTAGCGGGAGGGATGAGCAGTTCTTC	CASSLEVSGRDEQFF
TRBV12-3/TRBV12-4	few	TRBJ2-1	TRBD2	TGTGCCAGCAGTTCCAAGCGGGAGGGCCGATTTAATGAGCAGTTCTTC	CASSSKREGRFNEQFF
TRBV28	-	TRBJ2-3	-	TGTGCCAGCAGTTCGGGCGTCCGAGTCGGCACAGATACGCAGTATTTT	CASSSGVRVGTDTQYF
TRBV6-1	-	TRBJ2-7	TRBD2	TGTGCCAGCGCAAAAGCGGGATCTTCCTACGAGCAGTACTTC	CASAKAGSSYEQYF
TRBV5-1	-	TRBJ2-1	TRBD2	TGCGCCAGCAGTTCCACTGCCCCCGGGACTAGCGGGAGGAGCTCCTACAATGAGCAGTTCTTC	CASSSTAPGTSGRSSYNEQFF
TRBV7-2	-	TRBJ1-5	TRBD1	TGTGCCAGCAGCTTAGTCAGGGGGGTCAATCAGCCCCAGCATTTT	CASSLVRGVNQPQHF
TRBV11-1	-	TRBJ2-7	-	TGTGCCAGCAGCTTAGAGAGGTCCCTCTTTAGCTCCTACGAGCAGTACTTT	CASSLERSLFSSYEQYF
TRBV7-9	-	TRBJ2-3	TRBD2	TGTGCCAGCAGCCCAAGACTAGCGGAACCTAGCACAGATACGCAGTATTTT	CASSPRLAEPSTDTQYF
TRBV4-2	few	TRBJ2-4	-	TGTGCCAGCAGCCAAGACGAAGGTGGACTAGCCAAAAACATTCAGTACTTC	CASSQDEGGLAKNIQYF
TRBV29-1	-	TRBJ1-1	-	TGCAGCGTTGGACAGTTTGAAGCTTTCTTT	CSVGQFEAFF
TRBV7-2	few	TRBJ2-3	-	TGTGCCAGCAGCTGGGGTGCTAGCACAGATACGCAGTATTTT	CASSWGASTDTQYF
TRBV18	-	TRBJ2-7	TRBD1	TGTGCCAGCTCCCACGACAGGGGGGCTCCTACGTACGAGCAGTACTTC	CASSHDRGAPTYEQYF
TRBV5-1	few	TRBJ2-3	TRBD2	TGCGCCAGCCTCAAAGGTACAGCGGGAGGTCTCACAGATACGCAGTATTTT	CASLKGTAGGLTDTQYF
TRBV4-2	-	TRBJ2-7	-	TGTGCCAGCAGCCAAGGGATTCTGGGTTACGAGCAGTACTTC	CASSQGILGYEQYF
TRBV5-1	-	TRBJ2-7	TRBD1	TGCGCCAGCAGCTTGGAGGGACAGTCCCACGAGCAGTACTTC	CASSLEGQSHEQYF
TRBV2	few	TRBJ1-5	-	TGTGCCACCAAAATGGGCGGTCAGCCCCAGCATTTT	CATKMGGQPQHF
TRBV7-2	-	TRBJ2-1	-	TGTGCCAGCAGCTCCAGCTTCTATAGCGTCGATGAGCAGTTCTTC	CASSSSFYSVDEQFF
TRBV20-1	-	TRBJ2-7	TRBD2	TGCAGTGCTAGAGCCATAGCGGGAGGGCCGTACTCCTACGAGCAGTACTTC	CSARAIAGGPYSYEQYF
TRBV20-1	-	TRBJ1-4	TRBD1	TGCAGTGCTAGAGCAGACAGGGCTGAAAAACTGTTTTTT	CSARADRAEKLFF
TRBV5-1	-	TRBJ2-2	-	TGCGCCAGCAGCCCGGGACGGCTGTTGGAGGGGAACACCGGGGAGCTGTTTTTT	CASSPGRLLEGNTGELFF
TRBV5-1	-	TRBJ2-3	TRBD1	TGCGCCAGCAGCGCGGGACAGGGGGCAGATACGCAGTATTTT	CASSAGQGADTQYF
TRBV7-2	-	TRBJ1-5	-	TGTGCCAGCAGCTTGTTAGTAGGGTCGGGGACGGCCCAGCATTTT	CASSLLVGSGTAQHF
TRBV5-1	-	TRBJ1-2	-	TGCGCCAGCAGCTTGGTCCCCAGGACGGCGAACTATGGCTACACCTTC	CASSLVPRTANYGYTF
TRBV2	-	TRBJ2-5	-	TGTGCCAGCAGTGTGGCCGGGACTGATGAAGAGACCCAGTACTTC	CASSVAGTDEETQYF
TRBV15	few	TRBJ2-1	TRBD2	TGTGCCACCAGCAGAGAGACGCAGCGGGAGGGCTACAATGAGCAGTTCTTC	CATSRETQREGYNEQFF
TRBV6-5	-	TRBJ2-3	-	TGTGCCAGCAGTTACAATGCAGGAAGCACAGATACGCAGTATTTT	CASSYNAGSTDTQYF
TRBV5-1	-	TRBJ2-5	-	TGCGCCAGCAGCCCGGTGCCATTGTCCCAAGAGACCCAGTACTTC	CASSPVPLSQETQYF
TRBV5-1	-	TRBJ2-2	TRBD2	TGCGCCAGCACCCGGACTAGCGGGAGGGGGAACACCGGGGAGCTGTTTTTT	CASTRTSGRGNTGELFF
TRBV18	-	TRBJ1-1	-	TGTGCCAGCTCACTGTGGGACAACAAGAACACTGAAGCTTTCTTT	CASSLWDNKNTEAFF
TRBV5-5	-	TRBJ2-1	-	TGTGCCAGCAACTTCTTTAACAACGGCTACAATGAGCAGTTCTTC	CASNFFNNGYNEQFF